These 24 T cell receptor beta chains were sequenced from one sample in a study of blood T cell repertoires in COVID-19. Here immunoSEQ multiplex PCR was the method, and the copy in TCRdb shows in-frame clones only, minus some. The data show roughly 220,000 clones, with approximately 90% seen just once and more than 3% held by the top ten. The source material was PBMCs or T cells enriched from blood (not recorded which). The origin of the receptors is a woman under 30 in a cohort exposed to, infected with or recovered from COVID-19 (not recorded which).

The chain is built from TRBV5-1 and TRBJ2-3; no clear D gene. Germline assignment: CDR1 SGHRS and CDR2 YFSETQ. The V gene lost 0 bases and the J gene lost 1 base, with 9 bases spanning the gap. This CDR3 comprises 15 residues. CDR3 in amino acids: CASSLDATGTDTQYF. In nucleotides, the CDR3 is TGCGCCAGCAGCTTGGACGCTACGGGCACAGATACGCAGTATTTT.

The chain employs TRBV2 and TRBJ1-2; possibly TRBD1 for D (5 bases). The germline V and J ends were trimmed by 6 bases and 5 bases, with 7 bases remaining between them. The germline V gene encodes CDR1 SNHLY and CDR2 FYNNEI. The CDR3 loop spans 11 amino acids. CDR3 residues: CASRTEYGYTF. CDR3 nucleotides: TGTGCCAGCAGGACAGAATATGGCTACACCTTC.

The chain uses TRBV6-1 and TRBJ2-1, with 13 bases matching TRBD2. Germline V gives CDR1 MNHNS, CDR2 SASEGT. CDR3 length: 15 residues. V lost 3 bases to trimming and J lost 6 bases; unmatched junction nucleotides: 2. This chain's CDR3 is CASSETSGGSNEQFF. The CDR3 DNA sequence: TGTGCCAGCAGTGAGACTAGCGGGGGGTCCAATGAGCAGTTCTTC.

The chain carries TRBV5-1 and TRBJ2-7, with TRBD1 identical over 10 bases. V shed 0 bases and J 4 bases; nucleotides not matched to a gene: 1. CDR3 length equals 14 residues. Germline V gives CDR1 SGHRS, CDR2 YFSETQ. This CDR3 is CASSLGDRGYEQYF. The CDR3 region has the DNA TGCGCCAGCAGCTTGGGGGACAGGGGTTACGAGCAGTACTTC.

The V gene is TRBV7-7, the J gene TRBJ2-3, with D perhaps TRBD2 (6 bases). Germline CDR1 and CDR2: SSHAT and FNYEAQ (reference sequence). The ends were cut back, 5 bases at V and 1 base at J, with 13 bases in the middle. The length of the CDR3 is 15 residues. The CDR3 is CASSAGTWGTDTQYF. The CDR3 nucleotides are TGTGCCAGCAGCGCGGGGACCTGGGGCACAGATACGCAGTATTTT. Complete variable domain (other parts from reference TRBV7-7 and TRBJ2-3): GAGVSQSPRYKVTKRGQDVTLRCDPISSHATLYWYQQALGQGPEFLTYFNYEAQPDKSGLPSDRFSAERPEGSISTLTIQRTEQRDSAMYRCASSAGTWGTDTQYFGPGTRLTVL.

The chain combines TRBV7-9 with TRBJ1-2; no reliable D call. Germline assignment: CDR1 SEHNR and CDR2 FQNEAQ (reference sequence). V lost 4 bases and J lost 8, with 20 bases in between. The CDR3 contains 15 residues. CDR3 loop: CASSSPQAPRKGYTF. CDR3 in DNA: TGTGCCAGCAGCTCCCCCCAGGCCCCGAGAAAGGGCTACACCTTC.

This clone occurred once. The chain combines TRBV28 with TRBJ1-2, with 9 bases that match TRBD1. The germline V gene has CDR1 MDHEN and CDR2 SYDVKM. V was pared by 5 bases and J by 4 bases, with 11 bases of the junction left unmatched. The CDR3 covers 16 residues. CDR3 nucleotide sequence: TGTGCCAGCAGTCGTACAGGGGGCGCGGGCGGCTATGGCTACACCTTC. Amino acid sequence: CASSRTGGAGGYGYTF.

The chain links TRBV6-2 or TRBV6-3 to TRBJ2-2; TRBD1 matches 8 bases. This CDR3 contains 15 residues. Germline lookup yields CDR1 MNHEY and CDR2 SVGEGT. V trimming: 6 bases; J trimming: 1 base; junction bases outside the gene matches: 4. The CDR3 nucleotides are TGTGCCAGCAGCAGGGACAGGAGGAACACCGGGGAGCTGTTTTTT. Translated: CASSRDRRNTGELFF.

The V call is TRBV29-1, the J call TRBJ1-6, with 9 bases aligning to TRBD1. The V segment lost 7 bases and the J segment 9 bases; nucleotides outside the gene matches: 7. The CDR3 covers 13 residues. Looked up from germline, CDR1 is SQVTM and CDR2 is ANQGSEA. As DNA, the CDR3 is TGCAGCGCGTCACAGGGGGCAGGTTCACCCCTCCACTTT. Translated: CSASQGAGSPLHF.

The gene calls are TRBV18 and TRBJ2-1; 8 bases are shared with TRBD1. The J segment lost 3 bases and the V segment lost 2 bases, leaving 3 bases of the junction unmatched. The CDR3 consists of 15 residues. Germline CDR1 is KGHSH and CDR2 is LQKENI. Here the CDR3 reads CASSPTGTGYNEQFF. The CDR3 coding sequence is TGTGCCAGCTCACCAACCGGGACAGGCTACAATGAGCAGTTCTTC.

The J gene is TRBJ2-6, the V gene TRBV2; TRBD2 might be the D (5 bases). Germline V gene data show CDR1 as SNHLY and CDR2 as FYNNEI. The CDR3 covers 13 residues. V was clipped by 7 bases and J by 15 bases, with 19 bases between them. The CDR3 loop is CASTSSSVIDLTF. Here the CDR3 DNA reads TGTGCCAGCACCTCCAGTAGCGTCATTGACCTGACTTTC. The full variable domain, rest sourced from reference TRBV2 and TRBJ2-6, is EPEVTQTPSHQVTQMGQEVILRCVPISNHLYFYWYRQILGQKVEFLVSFYNNEISEKSEIFDDQFSVERPDGSNFTLKIRSTKLEDSAMYFCASTSSSVIDLTFGAGSRLTVL.

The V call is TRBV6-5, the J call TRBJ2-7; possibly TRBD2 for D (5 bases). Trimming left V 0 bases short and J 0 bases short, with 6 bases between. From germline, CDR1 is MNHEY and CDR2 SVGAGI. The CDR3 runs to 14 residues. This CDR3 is CASSYSGSSYEQYF. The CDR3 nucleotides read TGTGCCAGCAGTTACTCAGGGAGCTCCTACGAGCAGTACTTC.

The CDR3 spells CASSQRQGTDTQYF. The CDR3, as DNA: TGTGCCAGCAGCCAAAGACAGGGAACAGATACGCAGTATTTT. This chain links TRBV6-5 with TRBJ2-3, with 7 bases lining up with TRBD1. CDR1 and CDR2 from the germline V gene are MNHEY and SVGAGI. The CDR3 consists of 14 residues. Trimming took 6 bases from V and 3 from J; bases not matched to a gene: 6.

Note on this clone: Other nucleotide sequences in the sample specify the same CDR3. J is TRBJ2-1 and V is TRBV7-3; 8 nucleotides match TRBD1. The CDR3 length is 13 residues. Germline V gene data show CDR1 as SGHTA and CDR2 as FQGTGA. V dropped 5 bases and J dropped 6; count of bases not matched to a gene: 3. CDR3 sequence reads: CASSSTGGNEQFF. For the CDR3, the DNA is TGTGCCAGCAGCAGCACAGGGGGCAATGAGCAGTTCTTC. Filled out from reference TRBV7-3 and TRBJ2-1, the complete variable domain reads GAGVSQTPSNKVTEKGKYVELRCDPISGHTALYWYRQSLGQGPEFLIYFQGTGAADDSGLPNDRFFAVRPEGSVSTLKIQRTERGDSAVYLCASSSTGGNEQFFGPGTRLTVL.

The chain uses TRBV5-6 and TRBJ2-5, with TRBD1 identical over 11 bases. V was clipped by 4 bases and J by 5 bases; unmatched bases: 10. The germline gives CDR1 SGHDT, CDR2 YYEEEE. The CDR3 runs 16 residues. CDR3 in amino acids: CASSPLPGQGGETQYF. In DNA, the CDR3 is TGTGCCAGCAGCCCGCTACCGGGACAGGGGGGTGAGACCCAGTACTTC.

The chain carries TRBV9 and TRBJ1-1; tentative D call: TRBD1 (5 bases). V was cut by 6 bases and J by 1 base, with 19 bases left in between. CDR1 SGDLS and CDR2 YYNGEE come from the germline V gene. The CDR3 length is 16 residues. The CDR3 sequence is CASTADPGKSNTEAFF. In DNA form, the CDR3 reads TGTGCCAGCACCGCCGACCCAGGGAAGTCGAACACTGAAGCTTTCTTT.

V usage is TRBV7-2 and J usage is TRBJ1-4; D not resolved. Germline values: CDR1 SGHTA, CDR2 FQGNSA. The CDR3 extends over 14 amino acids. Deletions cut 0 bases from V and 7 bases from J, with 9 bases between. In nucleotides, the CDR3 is TGTGCCAGCAGCTTAGCGCCAGGCTCTGAAAAACTGTTTTTT. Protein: CASSLAPGSEKLFF.

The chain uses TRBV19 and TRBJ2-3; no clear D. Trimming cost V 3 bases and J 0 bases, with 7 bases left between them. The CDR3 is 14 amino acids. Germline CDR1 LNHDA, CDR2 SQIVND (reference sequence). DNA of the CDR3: TGTGCCAGTAGTATTCTCGGGAGCACAGATACGCAGTATTTT. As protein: CASSILGSTDTQYF.

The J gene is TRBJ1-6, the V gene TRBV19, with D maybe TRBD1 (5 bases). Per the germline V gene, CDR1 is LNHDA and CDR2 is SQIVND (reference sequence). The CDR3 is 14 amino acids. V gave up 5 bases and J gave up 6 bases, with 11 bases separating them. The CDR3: CASSFQGLNSPLHF. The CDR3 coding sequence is TGTGCCAGTAGTTTCCAGGGCCTTAATTCACCCCTCCACTTT.

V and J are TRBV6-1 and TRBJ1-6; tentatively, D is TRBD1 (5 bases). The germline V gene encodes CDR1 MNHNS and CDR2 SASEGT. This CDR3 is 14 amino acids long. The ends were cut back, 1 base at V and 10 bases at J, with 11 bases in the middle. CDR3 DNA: TGTGCCAGCAGTGAAGTGCAGGGTGGATCACCCCTCCACTTT. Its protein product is CASSEVQGGSPLHF.

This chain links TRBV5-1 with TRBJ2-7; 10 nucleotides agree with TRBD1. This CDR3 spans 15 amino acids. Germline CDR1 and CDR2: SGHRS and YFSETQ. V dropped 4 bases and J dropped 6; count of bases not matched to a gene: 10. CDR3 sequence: CASSARQGAVGEQYF. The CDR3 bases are TGCGCCAGCAGCGCGCGACAGGGGGCGGTCGGCGAGCAGTACTTC. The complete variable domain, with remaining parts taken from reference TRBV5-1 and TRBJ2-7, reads KAGVTQTPRYLIKTRGQQVTLSCSPISGHRSVSWYQQTPGQGLQFLFEYFSETQRNKGNFPGRFSGRQFSNSRSEMNVSTLELGDSALYLCASSARQGAVGEQYFGPGTRLTVT.

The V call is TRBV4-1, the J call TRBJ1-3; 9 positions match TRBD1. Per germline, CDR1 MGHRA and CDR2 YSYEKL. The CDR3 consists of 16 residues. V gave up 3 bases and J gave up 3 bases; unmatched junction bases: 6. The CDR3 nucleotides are TGCGCCAGCAGCCACCGGACAGGGGTGAATGGAAACACCATATATTTT. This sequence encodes CASSHRTGVNGNTIYF.

This chain's CDR3 is CASSLVAGDLPGELFF. Written as DNA, the CDR3 is TGTGCCAGCAGCTTAGTGGCGGGAGATCTCCCCGGGGAGCTGTTTTTT. The V and J genes are TRBV7-2 and TRBJ2-2, with 7 nucleotides matching TRBD2. Trimming cost V 1 base and J 6 bases; bases outside gene matches: 8. The CDR3 runs to 16 residues. Germline CDR1 is SGHTA and CDR2 is FQGNSA.

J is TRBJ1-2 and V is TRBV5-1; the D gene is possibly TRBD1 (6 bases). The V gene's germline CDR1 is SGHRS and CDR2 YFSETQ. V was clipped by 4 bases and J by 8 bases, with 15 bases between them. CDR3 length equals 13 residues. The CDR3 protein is CASSPVQGSGYTF. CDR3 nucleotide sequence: TGCGCCAGCAGCCCTGTACAGGGCTCAGGCTACACCTTC.